This T cell receptor (beta chain) was recorded in a study of T cell changes during pregnancy in multiple sclerosis. Germline V CDR1 and CDR2: SGHNT, YYREEE (reference sequence). CDR3 length: 17 amino acids. V lost 7 bases and J lost 5; bases outside the gene matches: 15. Repertoires were generated with immunoSEQ multiplex PCR, while TCRdb's copy carries only in-frame clones and drops some. The table lists about 80,000 clones, 90% to 95% of them singletons. The TCR sequence derives from a female donor in good health, enrolled as a control in a pregnancy study. The chain combines TRBV5-4 with TRBJ2-1; TRBD2 matches 10 bases. This material consisted of peripheral blood, taken in the second trimester of pregnancy. Here the CDR3 reads CASGPSLLGLADNEQFF. CDR3 sequence (DNA): TGTGCCAGCGGACCTTCACTCTTAGGACTAGCGGACAATGAGCAGTTCTTC.